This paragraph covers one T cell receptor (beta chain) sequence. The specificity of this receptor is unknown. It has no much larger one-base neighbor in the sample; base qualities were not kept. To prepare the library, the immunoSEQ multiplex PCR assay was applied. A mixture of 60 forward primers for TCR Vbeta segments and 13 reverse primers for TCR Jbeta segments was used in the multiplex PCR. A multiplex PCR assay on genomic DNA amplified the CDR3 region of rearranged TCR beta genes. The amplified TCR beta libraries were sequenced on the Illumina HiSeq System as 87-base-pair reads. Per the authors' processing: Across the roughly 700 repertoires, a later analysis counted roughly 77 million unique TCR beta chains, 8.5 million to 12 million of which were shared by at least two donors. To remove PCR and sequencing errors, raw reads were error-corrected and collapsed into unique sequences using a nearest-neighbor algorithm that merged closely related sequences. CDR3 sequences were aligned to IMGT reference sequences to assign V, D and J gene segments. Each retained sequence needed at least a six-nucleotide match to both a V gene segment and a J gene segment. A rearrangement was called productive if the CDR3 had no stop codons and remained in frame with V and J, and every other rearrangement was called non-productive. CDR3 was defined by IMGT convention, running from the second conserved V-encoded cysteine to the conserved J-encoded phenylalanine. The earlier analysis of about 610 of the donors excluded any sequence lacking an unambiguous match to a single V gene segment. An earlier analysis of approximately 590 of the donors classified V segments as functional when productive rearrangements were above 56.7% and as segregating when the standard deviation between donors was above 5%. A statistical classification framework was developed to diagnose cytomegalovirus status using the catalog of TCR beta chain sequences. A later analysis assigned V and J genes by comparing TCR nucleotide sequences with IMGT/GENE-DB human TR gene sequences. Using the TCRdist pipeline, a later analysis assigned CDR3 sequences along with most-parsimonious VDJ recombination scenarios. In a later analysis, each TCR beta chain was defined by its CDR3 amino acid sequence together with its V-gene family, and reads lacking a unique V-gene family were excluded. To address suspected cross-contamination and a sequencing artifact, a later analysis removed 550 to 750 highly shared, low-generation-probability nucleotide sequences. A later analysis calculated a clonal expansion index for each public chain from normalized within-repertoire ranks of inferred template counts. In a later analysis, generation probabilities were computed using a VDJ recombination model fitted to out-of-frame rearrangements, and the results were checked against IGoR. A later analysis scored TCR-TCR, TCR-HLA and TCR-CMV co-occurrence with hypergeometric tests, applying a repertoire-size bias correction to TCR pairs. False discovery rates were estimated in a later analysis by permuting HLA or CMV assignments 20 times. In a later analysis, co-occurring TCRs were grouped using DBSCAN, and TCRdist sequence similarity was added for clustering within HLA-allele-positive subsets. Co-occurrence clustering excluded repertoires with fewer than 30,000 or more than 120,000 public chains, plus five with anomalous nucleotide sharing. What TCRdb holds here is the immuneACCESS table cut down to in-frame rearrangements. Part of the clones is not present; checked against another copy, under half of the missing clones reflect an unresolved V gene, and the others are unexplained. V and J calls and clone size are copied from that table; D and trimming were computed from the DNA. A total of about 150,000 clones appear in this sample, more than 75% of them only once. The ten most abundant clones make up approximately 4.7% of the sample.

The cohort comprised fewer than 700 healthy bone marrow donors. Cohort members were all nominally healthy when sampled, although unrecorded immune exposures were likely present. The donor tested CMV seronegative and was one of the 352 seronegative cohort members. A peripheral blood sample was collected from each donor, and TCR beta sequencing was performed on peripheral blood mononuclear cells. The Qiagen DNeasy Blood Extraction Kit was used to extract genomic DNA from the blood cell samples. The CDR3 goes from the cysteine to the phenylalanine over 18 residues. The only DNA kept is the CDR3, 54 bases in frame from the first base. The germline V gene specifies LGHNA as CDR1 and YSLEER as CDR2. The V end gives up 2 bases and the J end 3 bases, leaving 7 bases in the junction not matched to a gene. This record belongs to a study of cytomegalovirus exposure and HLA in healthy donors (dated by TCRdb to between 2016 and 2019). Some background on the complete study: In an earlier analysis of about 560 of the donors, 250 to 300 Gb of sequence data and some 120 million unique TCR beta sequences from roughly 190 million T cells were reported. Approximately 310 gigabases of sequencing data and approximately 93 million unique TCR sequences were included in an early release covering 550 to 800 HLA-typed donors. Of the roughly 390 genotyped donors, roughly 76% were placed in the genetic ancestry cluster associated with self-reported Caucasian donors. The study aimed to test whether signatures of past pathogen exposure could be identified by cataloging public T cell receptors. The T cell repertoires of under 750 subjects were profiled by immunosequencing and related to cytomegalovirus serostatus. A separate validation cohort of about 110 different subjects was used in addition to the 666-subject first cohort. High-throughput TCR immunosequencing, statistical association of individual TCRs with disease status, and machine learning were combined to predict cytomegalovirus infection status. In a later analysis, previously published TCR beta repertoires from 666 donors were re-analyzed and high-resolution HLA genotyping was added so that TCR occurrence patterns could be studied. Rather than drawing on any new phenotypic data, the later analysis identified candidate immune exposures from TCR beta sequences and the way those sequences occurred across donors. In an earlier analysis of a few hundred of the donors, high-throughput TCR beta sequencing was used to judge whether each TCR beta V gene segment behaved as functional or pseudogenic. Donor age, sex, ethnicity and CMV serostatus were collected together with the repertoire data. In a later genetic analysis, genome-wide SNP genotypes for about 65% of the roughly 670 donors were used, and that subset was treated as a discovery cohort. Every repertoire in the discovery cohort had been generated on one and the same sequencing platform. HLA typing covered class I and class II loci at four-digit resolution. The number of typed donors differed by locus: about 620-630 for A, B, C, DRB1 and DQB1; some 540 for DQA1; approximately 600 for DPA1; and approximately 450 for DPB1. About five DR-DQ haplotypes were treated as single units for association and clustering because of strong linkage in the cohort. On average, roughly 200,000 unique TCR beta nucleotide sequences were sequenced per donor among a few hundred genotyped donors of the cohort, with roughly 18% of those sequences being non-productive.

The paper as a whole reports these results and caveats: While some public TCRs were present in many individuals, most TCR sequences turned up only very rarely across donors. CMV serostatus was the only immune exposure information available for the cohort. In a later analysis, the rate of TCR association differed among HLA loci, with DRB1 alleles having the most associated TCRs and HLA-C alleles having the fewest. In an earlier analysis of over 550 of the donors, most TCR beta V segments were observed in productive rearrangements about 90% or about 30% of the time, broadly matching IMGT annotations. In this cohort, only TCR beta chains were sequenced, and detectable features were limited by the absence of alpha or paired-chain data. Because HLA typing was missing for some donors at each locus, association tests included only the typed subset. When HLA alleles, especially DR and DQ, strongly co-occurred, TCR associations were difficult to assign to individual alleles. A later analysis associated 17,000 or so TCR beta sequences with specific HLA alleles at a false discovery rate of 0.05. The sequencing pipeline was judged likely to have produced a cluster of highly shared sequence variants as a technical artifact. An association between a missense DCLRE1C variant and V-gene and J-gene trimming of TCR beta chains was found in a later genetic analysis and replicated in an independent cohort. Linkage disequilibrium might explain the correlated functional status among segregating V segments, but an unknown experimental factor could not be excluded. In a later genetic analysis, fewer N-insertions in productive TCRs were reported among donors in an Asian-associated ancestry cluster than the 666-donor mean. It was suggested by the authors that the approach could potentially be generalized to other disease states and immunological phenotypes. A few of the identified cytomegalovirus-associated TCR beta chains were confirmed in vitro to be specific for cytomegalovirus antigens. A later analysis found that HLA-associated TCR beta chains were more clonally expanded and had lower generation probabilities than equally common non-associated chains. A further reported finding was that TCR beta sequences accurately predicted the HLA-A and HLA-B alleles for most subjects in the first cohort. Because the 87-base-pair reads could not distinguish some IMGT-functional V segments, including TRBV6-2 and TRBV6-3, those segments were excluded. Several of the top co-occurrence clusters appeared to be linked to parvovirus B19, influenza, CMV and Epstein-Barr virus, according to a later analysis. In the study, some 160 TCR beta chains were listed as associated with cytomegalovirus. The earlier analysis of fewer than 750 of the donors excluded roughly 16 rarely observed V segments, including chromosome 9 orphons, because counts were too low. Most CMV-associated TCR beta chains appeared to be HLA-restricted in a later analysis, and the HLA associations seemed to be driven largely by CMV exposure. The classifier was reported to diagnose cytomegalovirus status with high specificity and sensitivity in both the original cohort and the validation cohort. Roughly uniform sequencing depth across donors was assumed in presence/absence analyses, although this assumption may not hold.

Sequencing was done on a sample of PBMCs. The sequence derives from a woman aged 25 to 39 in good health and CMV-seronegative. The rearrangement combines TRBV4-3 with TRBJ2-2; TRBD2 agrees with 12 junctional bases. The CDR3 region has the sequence CASSQLPSGGADTGELFF. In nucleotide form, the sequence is TGCGCCAGCAGCCAACTTCCTAGCGGGGGGGCCGACACCGGGGAGCTGTTTTTT.